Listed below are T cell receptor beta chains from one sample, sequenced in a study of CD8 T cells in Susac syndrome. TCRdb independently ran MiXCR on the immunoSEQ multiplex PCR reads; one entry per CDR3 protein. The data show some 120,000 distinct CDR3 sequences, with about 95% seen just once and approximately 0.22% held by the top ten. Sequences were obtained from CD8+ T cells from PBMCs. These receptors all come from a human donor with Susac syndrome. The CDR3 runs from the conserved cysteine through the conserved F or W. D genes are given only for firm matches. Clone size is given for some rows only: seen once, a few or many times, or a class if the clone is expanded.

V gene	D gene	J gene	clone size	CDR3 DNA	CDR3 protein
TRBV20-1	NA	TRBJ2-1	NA	TGCAGTGCCGCGGGACCAAACGGAGATTACAATGAGCAGTTCTTC	CSAAGPNGDYNEQFF
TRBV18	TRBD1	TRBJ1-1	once	TGTGCCAGCTCACCCCGGCGGACAGGGATGGCCACTGAAGCTTTCTTT	CASSPRRTGMATEAFF
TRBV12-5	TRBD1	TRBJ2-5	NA	TGTGCTAGTGGGCGGTGGACAGGGCTGGACTTCCAAGAGACCCAGTACTTC	CASGRWTGLDFQETQYF
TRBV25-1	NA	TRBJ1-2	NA	TGTGCCAGCGGAGACCTAACAGGTAGCTATGGCTACACCTTC	CASGDLTGSYGYTF
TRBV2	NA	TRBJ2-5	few	TGTGCCAGCAGTGGGCTAGAAGAGACCCAGTACTTC	CASSGLEETQYF
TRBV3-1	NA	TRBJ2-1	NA	TGTGCCAGCAGCCAAGACGTCGGGAGCTCCTACAATGAGCAGTTCTTC	CASSQDVGSSYNEQFF
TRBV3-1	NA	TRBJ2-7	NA	TGTGCCAGCAGCCAAGGTCAGGACACATACTACGAGCAGTACTTC	CASSQGQDTYYEQYF
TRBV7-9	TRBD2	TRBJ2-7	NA	TGTGCCAGCAGCCCGCCGGGACTAGCCTACGAGCAGTACTTC	CASSPPGLAYEQYF
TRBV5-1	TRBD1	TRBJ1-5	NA	TGCGCCAGCAGCCGGACAGGGAACCAGCCCCAGCATTTT	CASSRTGNQPQHF
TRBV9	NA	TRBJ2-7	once	TGTGCCAGCAGCACAGGTTCAGGTTCTGCCTACGAGCAGTACTTC	CASSTGSGSAYEQYF
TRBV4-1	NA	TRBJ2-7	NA	TGCGCCAGCAGCCCCTTAGGATCCTACGAGCAGTACTTC	CASSPLGSYEQYF
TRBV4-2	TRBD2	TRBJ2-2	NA	TGTGCCAGCAGCCAAACTAGCGGGAGCCTGACCGGGGAGCTGTTTTTT	CASSQTSGSLTGELFF
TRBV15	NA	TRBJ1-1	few	TGTGCCACCAGCGGGGGTTTGGAGAACACTGAAGCTTTCTTT	CATSGGLENTEAFF
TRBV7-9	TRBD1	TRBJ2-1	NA	TGTGCCAGCAGCCCGGACAGGGTAATCTACAATGAGCAGTTCTTC	CASSPDRVIYNEQFF
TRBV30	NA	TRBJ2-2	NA	TGTGCCTGGAGTCCTGGAGGCGGCGGGGAGCTGTTTTTT	CAWSPGGGGELFF
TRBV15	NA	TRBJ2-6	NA	TGTGCCACCAGCAGAGGCAGACAGTTCTCTGGGGCCAACGTCCTGACTTTC	CATSRGRQFSGANVLTF
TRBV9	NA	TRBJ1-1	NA	TGTGCCAGCAGCCCCCCAGGGGCAGTACTTGAAGCTTTCTTT	CASSPPGAVLEAFF
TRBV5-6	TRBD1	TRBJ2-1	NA	TGTGCCAGCAGCCCCCGGGACAGGGGGCGGAGGGTATACAATGAGCAGTTCTTC	CASSPRDRGRRVYNEQFF
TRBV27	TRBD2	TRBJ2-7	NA	TGTGCCAGCAGTGCTAGCGGACGACTCTACGAGCAGTACTTC	CASSASGRLYEQYF
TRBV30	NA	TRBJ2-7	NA	TGTGCCTGGAGTGGGGGGACGATCTACGAGCAGTACTTC	CAWSGGTIYEQYF
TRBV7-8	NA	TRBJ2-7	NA	TGTGCCAGCAGCTTATTGATATACGAGCAGTACTTC	CASSLLIYEQYF
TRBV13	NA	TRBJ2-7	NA	TGTGCCAGCAGCCAAACCGGGACTGCATCCTACGAGCAGTACTTC	CASSQTGTASYEQYF